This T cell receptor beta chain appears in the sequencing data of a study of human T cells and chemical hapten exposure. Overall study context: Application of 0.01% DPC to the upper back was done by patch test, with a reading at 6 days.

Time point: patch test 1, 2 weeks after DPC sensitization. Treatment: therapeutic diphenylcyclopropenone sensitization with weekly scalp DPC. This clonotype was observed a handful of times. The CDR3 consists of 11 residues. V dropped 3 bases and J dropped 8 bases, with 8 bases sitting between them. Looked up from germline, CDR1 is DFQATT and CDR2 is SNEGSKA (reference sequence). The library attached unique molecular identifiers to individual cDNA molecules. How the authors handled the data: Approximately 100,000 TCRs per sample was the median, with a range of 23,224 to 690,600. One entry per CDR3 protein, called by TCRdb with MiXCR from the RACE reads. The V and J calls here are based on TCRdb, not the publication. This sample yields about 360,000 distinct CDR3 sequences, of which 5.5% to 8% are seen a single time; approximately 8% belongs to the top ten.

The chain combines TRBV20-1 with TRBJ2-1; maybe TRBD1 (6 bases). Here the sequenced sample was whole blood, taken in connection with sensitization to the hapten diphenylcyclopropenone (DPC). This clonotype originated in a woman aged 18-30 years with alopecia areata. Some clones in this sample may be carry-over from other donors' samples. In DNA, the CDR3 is TGCAGTGCTAGCACAGGGTATGAGCAGTTCTTC. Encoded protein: CSASTGYEQFF.